Listed below are T cell receptor beta chains from one sample, sequenced in a study of T cell repertoires in cytomegalovirus infection. TCRdb reprocessed the reads via MiXCR and lists one record per CDR3 protein. Of 230,000 or so distinct CDR3 sequences in the sample, around 40% were seen once. What these receptors recognize is not known. The sequencing here drew on CD8+ T cells from cultured PBMCs, taken from culture after CMV antigen stimulation. The receptor source for this set is a human donor in good health (CMV status not recorded). Some clones in this sample may be carry-over from other donors' samples. Each CDR3 is given with its conserved first and last residue. A D gene is named only where the DNA matches it firmly. Not all rows give a size; the values are once, few, many and, for expanded clones, a class.

V	J	D	size	DNA	CDR3
TRBV6-1	TRBJ2-1	.	.	TGTGCCAGCAGCAAAGGCGGCGGAAATTCCTACAATGAGCAGTTCTTC	CASSKGGGNSYNEQFF
TRBV30	TRBJ2-7	TRBD2	.	TGTGCCTGGAGTGTATTGCCGGGACTAGCGAACTACGAGCAGTACTTC	CAWSVLPGLANYEQYF
TRBV25-1	TRBJ1-2	.	.	TGTGCCAGCACCCCACCCGCAGGGACTAACTATGGCTACACCTTC	CASTPPAGTNYGYTF
TRBV5-6	TRBJ2-3	.	few	TGTGCCAGCGGGGGGACAGATACGCAGTATTTT	CASGGTDTQYF
TRBV9	TRBJ2-7	TRBD1	.	TGTGCCAGCAGCGTAGGAGGGACAGGTGATAACGAGCAGTACTTC	CASSVGGTGDNEQYF
TRBV5-1	TRBJ2-4	.	.	TGCGCCAGCAGCTTTACGTGGGCCCACCAAAACATTCAGTACTTC	CASSFTWAHQNIQYF
TRBV7-6	TRBJ1-6	.	.	TGTGCCAGCAGCTTAGGGGCCCAAGGCCCTAATTCACCCCTCCACTTT	CASSLGAQGPNSPLHF
TRBV27	TRBJ2-5	.	.	TGTGCCAGCAGGATGGCCCCTCAAGAGACCCAGTACTTC	CASRMAPQETQYF
TRBV10-3	TRBJ2-7	.	.	TGTGCCATCAGTGTCGGCAGGGAAATACTCGAGCAGTACTTC	CAISVGREILEQYF
TRBV2	TRBJ2-3	.	.	TGTGCCAGCAGTCACCCGTCCGAAAATACGCAGTATTTT	CASSHPSENTQYF
TRBV7-6	TRBJ2-1	.	few	TGTGCCAGCCGCCATAGTCCTGGTCACAATGAGCAGTTCTTC	CASRHSPGHNEQFF
TRBV13	TRBJ1-2	.	once	TGTGCCAGCAGCCTCCCGGATCTAGCTGGCTACACCTTC	CASSLPDLAGYTF
TRBV12-3/TRBV12-4	TRBJ1-1	.	.	TGTGCCAGCAGTCAGACAGTTGAAGCTTTCTTT	CASSQTVEAFF
TRBV7-9	TRBJ2-7	.	.	TGTGCCAGCAGCTCAAAGGGGTGGTACGAGCAGTACTTC	CASSSKGWYEQYF
TRBV28	TRBJ2-1	TRBD1	.	TGTGCCTGCCGGGACAGGGGTTACGATGAGCAGTTCTTC	CACRDRGYDEQFF
TRBV18	TRBJ1-5	TRBD1	.	TGTGCCAGCTCACCAGGCAGGGGGCGTCAGCCCCAGCATTTT	CASSPGRGRQPQHF
TRBV7-9	TRBJ2-1	.	few	TGTGCCAGCAGCTTATCCTGGGGGGACTCCTACAATGAGCAGTTCTTC	CASSLSWGDSYNEQFF
TRBV11-2	TRBJ1-1	TRBD1	.	TGTGCCAGCAGCTTAGCGGGGATCCAGGGGGGCACTGAAGCTTTCTTT	CASSLAGIQGGTEAFF
TRBV11-2	TRBJ2-5	.	.	TGTGCCAGCAGCTCCCGGGGGATAGAAATAGAGACCCAGTACTTC	CASSSRGIEIETQYF
TRBV7-2	TRBJ2-3	.	few	TGTGCCAGCGGCCCATGGACTTCAGATACGCAGTATTTT	CASGPWTSDTQYF
TRBV11-2	TRBJ2-5	TRBD1	few	TGTGCCAGCAGCTTAGCAGAGGCGTGGGACAGGGGGTTGGAGACCCAGTACTTC	CASSLAEAWDRGLETQYF
TRBV20-1	TRBJ2-1	TRBD2	few	TGCAGTGCTAGGGGAGCTAGCGGTAACTCCTACAATGAGCAGTTCTTC	CSARGASGNSYNEQFF
TRBV5-6	TRBJ2-6	.	.	TGTGCCAGCAGCCCCTACCTGTATGTATCGGACGGGCCTGGGGCCAACGTCCTGACTTTC	CASSPYLYVSDGPGANVLTF
TRBV4-2	TRBJ2-5	.	few	TGTGCCAGCAGCCAGGCCGTGGGGGGAACCCAAGAGACCCAGTACTTC	CASSQAVGGTQETQYF
TRBV28	TRBJ2-1	TRBD2	few	TGTGCCAGCAGTTTTGCCTATTGGGCGGGAGGATCTTACAATGAGCAGTTCTTC	CASSFAYWAGGSYNEQFF
TRBV20-1	TRBJ2-1	.	.	TGCAGTGCTACGGGGGCCGCCCACTACAATGAGCAGTTCTTC	CSATGAAHYNEQFF
TRBV7-6	TRBJ1-1	TRBD1	few	TGTGCCAGCAGCGCCCCCGGGACAGCATATACTGAAGCTTTCTTT	CASSAPGTAYTEAFF
TRBV27	TRBJ2-7	.	.	TGTGCCAGCAGCGAACAGGGAACGGCCTACGAGCAGTACTTC	CASSEQGTAYEQYF
TRBV7-2	TRBJ2-3	TRBD2	.	TGTGCAAGCAGCTTACCTTCCGGGACTAGCGGTAGAACAGATACGCAGTATTTT	CASSLPSGTSGRTDTQYF
TRBV14	TRBJ2-1	.	few	TGTGCCAGCAGCCTCTCTGGGTATGAGCAGTTCTTC	CASSLSGYEQFF
TRBV27	TRBJ2-3	.	.	TGTGCCAGCAGCCCGGGGGCCGCCTCTCCCCCGGCAGATACGCAGTATTTT	CASSPGAASPPADTQYF
TRBV7-2	TRBJ2-1	TRBD1	many	TGTGCCAGCAGCTTAGAGACAGGGTACAATGAGCAGTTCTTC	CASSLETGYNEQFF
TRBV10-3	TRBJ2-7	.	.	TGTGCCATCAATGGACAGAAAGGGGCTACGGACGAGCAGTACTTC	CAINGQKGATDEQYF
TRBV7-2	TRBJ2-1	TRBD2	few	TGTGCCAGCACCCTAGCGGCGAGCTCCTACAATGAGCAGTTCTTC	CASTLAASSYNEQFF
TRBV11-2	TRBJ2-1	TRBD2	.	TGTGCCAGCAGCCCCCCCGAACTAGCGGGAGGGCTTGAGCAGTTCTTC	CASSPPELAGGLEQFF
TRBV7-6	TRBJ2-3	TRBD2	many	TGTGCCAGCAGCTCGATTACTAGCGGGGGTACAGATACGCAGTATTTT	CASSSITSGGTDTQYF
TRBV28	TRBJ2-5	.	.	.	CASSFGAGTSATQETQYF
TRBV7-3	TRBJ2-1	.	.	TGTGCCAGCAGCTTAATTCCGGGTTTGGACAATGAGCAGTTCTTC	CASSLIPGLDNEQFF
TRBV5-6	TRBJ2-7	.	.	TGTGCCAGCAGCTTGATAAGAGGAGACGAGCAGTACTTC	CASSLIRGDEQYF
TRBV6-1	TRBJ1-1	.	.	TGTGCCAGCAGTGAAGGGCAGTTCGTTTCCACTGAAGCTTTCTTT	CASSEGQFVSTEAFF
TRBV6-5	TRBJ1-2	.	.	TGTGCCAGCAGTTACTCCAGGGGACAAAGACGGGGCTACACCTTC	CASSYSRGQRRGYTF